This T cell receptor beta chain was retrieved from a study of blood T cell repertoires in COVID-19 (dated by TCRdb to about 2020). About the investigation overall: Samples covering the acute and convalescent phases of COVID-19 were provided by collaborators in the United States, Italy and Spain. The prospective study material was composed of cDNA or gDNA derived from T cells, B-cell-depleted T cells, or PBMCs. Samples came from the ongoing ImmuneRACE study (first 160 participants) plus 1,254 subjects from 6 global collaborators. HLA class I and class II types, where available, came from metadata supplied by the sample provider rather than from assay-based typing. Subjects who had been exposed to COVID-19, were actively infected with it, or had recovered from it provided the deeply sampled blood TCRbeta repertoires that made up the dataset. The repertoires were released in a freely available public database intended as a resource for research on the immune response to SARS-CoV-2. The sample metadata nearly always contained a de-identified subject ID, COVID-19 status, age in years and sex. What the study reported, not specific to this receptor: The amount of clinical and demographic metadata varied by source and participant and was provided uncurated.

Each collaborating institution followed its own protocols to collect whole blood in K2EDTA tubes. Collaborator samples were shipped for TCRbeta analysis as frozen whole blood, isolated PBMCs, or DNA extracted from either sample type. The CDR3 numbers 16 residues from cysteine through phenylalanine. Just the 48-base CDR3 DNA is kept, in frame starting at base 1. Trimming accounts for 2 bases at V and 2 bases at J, while the number of junction bases matched to no gene is 9. The germline V gene provides CDR1 MNHEY and CDR2 SVGEGT. Details on this clone: Its antigen is not yet known. Base quality data are lacking; no much larger clone is found one base away.

TCRbeta CDR3 regions were amplified from genomic DNA using the immunoSEQ Assay, a bias-controlled multiplex PCR. The original methods were these. Within the assay, amplification of reference gene primers was used to estimate how many nucleated cells each sample contained. To quantify the absolute abundance of each unique TCRbeta CDR3 rearrangement, sequence reads were collapsed and filtered. Productive Simpson clonality was computed per sample as the square root of Simpson's diversity index over productive rearrangements. Drawn from immuneACCESS, this table holds only the in-frame rearrangements with V and J called that TCRdb kept. Clones are partly lost; checked studies trace under half to an unresolved V gene and leave the rest unexplained. The V and J calls and the clone size are those of that table, but D and trimming were determined from the DNA. The sample table lists about 110,000 clones, 69% of them with a count of one. Of the sample, approximately 5.9% is held by the ten largest clones.

The chain is encoded by TRBV6-2 or TRBV6-3 joined to TRBJ2-7, and 7 junctional nucleotides match TRBD1. The source is an elderly man with acute or convalescent COVID-19. Sequenced input: peripheral blood. The DNA reads as follows: TGTGCCAGCAGTTACAAATCAGGGACAGTAACCTACGAGCAGTACTTC. This sequence encodes CASSYKSGTVTYEQYF.